What follows are 7 T cell receptor beta chains derived from one specimen sequenced in a study of blood T cell repertoires in COVID-19. Here immunoSEQ multiplex PCR was the method, and the copy in TCRdb shows in-frame clones only, minus some. The sample carries around 270,000 clones, less than 90% recorded once. The specimen was peripheral blood. Receptors originate from a man aged 55 to 70 with acute or convalescent COVID-19.

This clone was recorded a few times. The chain recombines TRBV6-4 with TRBJ2-3, with 10 positions matching TRBD2. Germline CDR1 reads MRHNA; CDR2 reads SNTAGT. Germline trimming cut 4 bases from V and 0 bases from J; bases unmatched to any gene: 4. This CDR3 has 16 amino acids. In DNA, the CDR3 is TGTGCCAGCAGTGGACTAGCGGGCTCCAGCACAGATACGCAGTATTTT. Amino acids: CASSGLAGSSTDTQYF.

CDR3 in DNA: TGTGCCAGCAGCTTAGATCGAGCTCGCGAGCAGTACTTC. This gives the protein CASSLDRAREQYF. The rearrangement uses TRBV11-2 and TRBJ2-7; D call uncertain. Trimming cost V 0 bases and J 6 bases, with 9 bases left between them. The CDR3 has 13 amino acids. Germline V lookup: CDR1 SGHAT, CDR2 FQNNGV.

The genes are TRBV7-3 and TRBJ2-3; TRBD2 matches at 16 bases. V lost 5 bases to trimming and J lost 2 bases; unmatched junction nucleotides: 7. This CDR3 comprises 18 residues. Germline assignment: CDR1 SGHTA and CDR2 FQGTGA. This chain's CDR3 is CASSPSGLAGGTTDTQYF. CDR3 nucleotides: TGTGCCAGCAGCCCTTCGGGACTAGCGGGGGGGACCACAGATACGCAGTATTTT.

The chain employs TRBV5-1 and TRBJ1-4, with D unresolved. Per germline, CDR1 SGHRS and CDR2 YFSETQ. This CDR3 spans 15 amino acids. Trimming pared 1 base from V and 7 bases from J, leaving 14 bases between. The CDR3: CASSLRGLFGEKLFF. CDR3 sequence (DNA): TGCGCCAGCAGCTTGAGAGGTCTTTTCGGTGAAAAACTGTTTTTT.

This clone was seen a handful of times. J is TRBJ1-6 and V is TRBV10-3, with 7 bases fitting TRBD1. CDR3 length: 16 amino acids. Germline lookup yields CDR1 ENHRY and CDR2 SYGVKD. V shed 2 bases, J shed 6 bases, and the junction held 7 bases outside the gene matches. The CDR3 loop reads CAISEATGIGNSPLHF. The CDR3 region has the DNA TGTGCCATCAGTGAGGCGACAGGGATCGGTAATTCACCCCTCCACTTT.

The gene calls are TRBV7-8 and TRBJ2-5, with D perhaps matching TRBD1 or TRBD2 (5 bases each). The CDR3 loop spans 13 amino acids. Trimming stripped 5 bases from V and 5 bases from J, with 12 bases between. Germline V gives CDR1 SGHVS, CDR2 FQNEAQ. As DNA, the CDR3 is TGTGCCAGCAGCCGGGACCGCGGGGAGACCCAGTACTTC. Translating it yields CASSRDRGETQYF.

V usage is TRBV7-9 and J usage is TRBJ1-1; 8 bases are shared with TRBD1. The CDR3 is 13 residues long. Unmatched junction bases numbered 7, after V lost 5 bases and J lost 8 bases. Germline CDR1 is SEHNR and CDR2 is FQNEAQ (reference sequence). CDR3 sequence: CASSPQTGVEAFF. The CDR3 coding sequence is TGTGCCAGCAGCCCGCAGACAGGGGTCGAAGCTTTCTTT.